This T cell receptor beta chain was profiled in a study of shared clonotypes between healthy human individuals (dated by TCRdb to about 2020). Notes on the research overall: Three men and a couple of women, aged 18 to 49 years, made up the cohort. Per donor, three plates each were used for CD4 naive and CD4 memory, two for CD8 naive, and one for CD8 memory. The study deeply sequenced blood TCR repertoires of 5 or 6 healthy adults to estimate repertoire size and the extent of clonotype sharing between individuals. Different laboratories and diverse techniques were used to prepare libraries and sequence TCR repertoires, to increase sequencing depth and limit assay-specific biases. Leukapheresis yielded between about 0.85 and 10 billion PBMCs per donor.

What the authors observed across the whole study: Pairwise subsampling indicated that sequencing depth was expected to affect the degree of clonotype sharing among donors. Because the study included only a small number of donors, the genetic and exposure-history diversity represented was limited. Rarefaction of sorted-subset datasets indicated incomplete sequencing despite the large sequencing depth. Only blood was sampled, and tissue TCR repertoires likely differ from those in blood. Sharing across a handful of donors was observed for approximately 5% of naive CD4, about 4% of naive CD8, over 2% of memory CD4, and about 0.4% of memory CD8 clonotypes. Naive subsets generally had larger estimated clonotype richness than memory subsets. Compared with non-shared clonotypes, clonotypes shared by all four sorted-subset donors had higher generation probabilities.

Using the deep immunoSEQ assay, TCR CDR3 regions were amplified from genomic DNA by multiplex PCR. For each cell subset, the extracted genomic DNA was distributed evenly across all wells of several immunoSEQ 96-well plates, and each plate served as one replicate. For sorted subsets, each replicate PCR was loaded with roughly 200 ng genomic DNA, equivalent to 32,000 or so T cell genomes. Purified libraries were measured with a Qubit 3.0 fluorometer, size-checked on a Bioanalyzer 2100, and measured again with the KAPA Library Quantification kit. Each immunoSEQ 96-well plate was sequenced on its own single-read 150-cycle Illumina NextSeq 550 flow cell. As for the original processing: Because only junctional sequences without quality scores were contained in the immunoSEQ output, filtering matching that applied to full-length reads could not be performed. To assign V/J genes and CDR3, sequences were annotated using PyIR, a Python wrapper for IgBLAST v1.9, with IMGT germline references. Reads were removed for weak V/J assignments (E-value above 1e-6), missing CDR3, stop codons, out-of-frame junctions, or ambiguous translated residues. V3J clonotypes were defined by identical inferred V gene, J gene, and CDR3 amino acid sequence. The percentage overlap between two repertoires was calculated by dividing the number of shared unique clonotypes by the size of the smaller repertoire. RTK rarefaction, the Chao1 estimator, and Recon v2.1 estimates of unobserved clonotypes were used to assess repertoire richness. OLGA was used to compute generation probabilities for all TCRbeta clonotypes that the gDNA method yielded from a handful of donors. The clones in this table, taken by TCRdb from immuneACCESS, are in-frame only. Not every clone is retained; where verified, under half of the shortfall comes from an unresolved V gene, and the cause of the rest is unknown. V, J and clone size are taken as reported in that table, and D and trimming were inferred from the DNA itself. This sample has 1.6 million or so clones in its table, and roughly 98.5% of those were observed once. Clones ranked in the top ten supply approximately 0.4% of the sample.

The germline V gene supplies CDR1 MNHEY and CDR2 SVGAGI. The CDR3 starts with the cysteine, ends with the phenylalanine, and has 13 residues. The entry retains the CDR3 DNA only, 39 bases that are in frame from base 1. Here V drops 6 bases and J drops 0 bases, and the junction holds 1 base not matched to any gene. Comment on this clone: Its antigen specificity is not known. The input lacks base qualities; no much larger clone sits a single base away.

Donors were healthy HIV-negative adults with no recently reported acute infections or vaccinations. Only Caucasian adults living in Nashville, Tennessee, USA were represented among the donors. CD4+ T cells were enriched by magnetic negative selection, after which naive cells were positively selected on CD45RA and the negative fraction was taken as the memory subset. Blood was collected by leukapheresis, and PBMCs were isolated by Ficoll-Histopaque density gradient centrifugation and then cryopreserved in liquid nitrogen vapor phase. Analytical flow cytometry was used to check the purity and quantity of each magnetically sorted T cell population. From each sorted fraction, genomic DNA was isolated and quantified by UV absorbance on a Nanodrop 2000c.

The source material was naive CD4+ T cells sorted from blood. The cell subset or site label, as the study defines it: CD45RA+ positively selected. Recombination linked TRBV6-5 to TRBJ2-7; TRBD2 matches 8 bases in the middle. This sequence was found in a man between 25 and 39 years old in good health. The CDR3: CASRLAASYEQYF. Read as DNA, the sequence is TGTGCCAGCAGACTAGCGGCCTCCTACGAGCAGTACTTC.